This T cell receptor (beta chain) is drawn from a study of technical replicates of blood from several donors. The germline CDR1 and CDR2 sequences are SGDLS and YYNGEE. This CDR3 is 17 amino acids long. V was clipped by 3 bases and J by 5 bases; unmatched bases: 13. Assay used: immunoSEQ multiplex PCR; TCRdb lists only in-frame clones, some missing. Of around 100,000 clones listed, approximately 96% are singletons. The clonotype comes from a human donor in good health. The sample taken for sequencing was T cells isolated from PBMCs. The chain has TRBV9 and TRBJ2-3; 9 bases map to TRBD2. The CDR3 coding sequence is TGTGCCAGCAGCGCACGAAGGGCTAGCGGGAACGGAGATACGCAGTATTTT. It codes for CASSARRASGNGDTQYF.